This T cell receptor (beta chain) derives from a study of graft-versus-host responses after intestinal transplantation. Study overall: Multivisceral, liver-intestinal, or isolated intestinal transplants were received by the recipients.

Study-level findings and limits: Patients who carried graft-donor T cell macrochimerism also had high graft-versus-host to host-versus-graft clonal ratios in their allografts.

TCRdb keeps only in-frame clones here, not all; method: immunoSEQ multiplex PCR. The sample lists under 8,500 clones, 83% seen once, with roughly 7.6% in the top ten. The V segment lost 6 bases and the J segment 0 bases; nucleotides outside the gene matches: 10. CDR1 and CDR2 (germline): SGHRS, YFSETQ. This CDR3 has 19 amino acids. Processed graft tissue released its intraepithelial and lamina propria lymphocytes. On this clone itself: Its antigen is unknown.

This TCR derives from a human patient who received an intestinal transplant, so some T cells may come from the graft donor. The sample in question was ileum tissue, obtained approximately 290 days after intestinal transplant. The chain employs TRBV5-1 and TRBJ2-1; 15 bases agree with TRBD2. Here the CDR3 reads CASNPLGLAGGSSYNEQFF. CDR3 sequence (DNA): TGCGCCAGCAACCCCCTGGGACTAGCGGGGGGCAGCTCCTACAATGAGCAGTTCTTC.